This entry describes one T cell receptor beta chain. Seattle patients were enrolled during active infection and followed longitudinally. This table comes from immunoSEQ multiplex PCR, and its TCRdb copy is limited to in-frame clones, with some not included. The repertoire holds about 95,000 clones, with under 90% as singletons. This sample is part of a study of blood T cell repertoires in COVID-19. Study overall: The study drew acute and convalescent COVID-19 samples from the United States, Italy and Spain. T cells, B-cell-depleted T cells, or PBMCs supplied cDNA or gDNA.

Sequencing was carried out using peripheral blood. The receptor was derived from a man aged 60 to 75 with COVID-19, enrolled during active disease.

The CDR3: CSVETANEKLFF. The CDR3 bases are TGCAGCGTTGAAACAGCTAATGAAAAACTGTTTTTT. The V call is TRBV29-1, the J call TRBJ1-4; D gene unclear. This CDR3 is built from 12 residues. Trimming removed 2 bases at V and 3 bases at J, with 4 bases between. Germline CDR1 and CDR2: SQVTM and ANQGSEA.